These T cell receptor beta chains were read from a single sample in a study of early T cells in non-severe SARS-CoV-2 infection. MiXCR, run by TCRdb on the 5' RACE reads, gives a single entry per CDR3 protein. The sample records fewer than 35,000 distinct CDR3 sequences, over 6.5% being singletons. The material sequenced was whole blood. The origin of the receptors is an adult who was a healthcare worker with PCR-confirmed SARS-CoV-2 infection or an uninfected control (not recorded which). Each CDR3 is given with its conserved first and last residue. Fields, in order: V gene, J gene, D gene, clone size, CDR3 DNA, CDR3 protein. The D gene is left open where the match is weak. Part of the rows lack a size; the others show once, few, many or a class for expanded clones.

TRBV3-1	TRBJ1-1	-	few	TGTGCCAGCAGCTTTGGAAGGAACACTGAAGCTTTCTTT	CASSFGRNTEAFF
TRBV20-1	TRBJ2-7	-	many	TGCAGTGCTAGACTAATGGCCTCTTACGAGCAGTACTTC	CSARLMASYEQYF
TRBV18	TRBJ1-1	-	many	TGTGCCAGCTCACCCGTCCAGACGGTGGGGAACACTGAAGCTTTCTTT	CASSPVQTVGNTEAFF
TRBV7-8	TRBJ2-6	TRBD2	few	TGTGCCAGCAGCTTAGCGCGGCTAGCGGGAATAACCGACTCTGGGGCCAACGTCCTGACTTTC	CASSLARLAGITDSGANVLTF
TRBV6-5	TRBJ2-1	-	many	TGTGCCAGCAGGAGGACGGTTTACAATGAGCAGTTCTTC	CASRRTVYNEQFF
TRBV11-2	TRBJ2-3	-	many	TGTGCCAGCAGCCCGAGCGCGAACACAGATACGCAGTATTTT	CASSPSANTDTQYF
TRBV7-3	TRBJ2-1	-	many	TGTGCCAGCAGCTCCGGGAATTACAATGAGCAGTTCTTC	CASSSGNYNEQFF
TRBV6-5	TRBJ1-2	TRBD1	many	TGTGCCAGCGGGGGACAGGAGAAAAACTATGGCTACACCTTC	CASGGQEKNYGYTF
TRBV4-2	TRBJ2-1	TRBD2	many	TGTGCCAGCAGCCTGACCTTTACCGGGACTAGTACTGGTGAGCAGTTCTTC	CASSLTFTGTSTGEQFF
TRBV5-6	TRBJ2-7	-	-	TGTGCCAGCAGACGACTCGAATTTTACGAGCAGTACTTC	CASRRLEFYEQYF
TRBV6-2/TRBV6-3	TRBJ2-2	-	many	TGTGCCAGCACGGGACCGAACACCGGGGAGCTGTTTTTT	CASTGPNTGELFF
TRBV28	TRBJ2-3	-	many	TGTGCCAGCAGTTTTCGGGCCAGATCAAGCACAGATACGCAGTATTTT	CASSFRARSSTDTQYF
TRBV7-6	TRBJ2-5	-	many	TGTGCCAGCAGCTCGCAAAGGGCTAGGCGACAAGAGACCCAGTACTTC	CASSSQRARRQETQYF
TRBV20-1	TRBJ2-5	-	many	TGCAGTGCCTTAAAAGACGGAGACTGGAATTACCAAGAGACCCAGTACTTC	CSALKDGDWNYQETQYF
TRBV6-4	TRBJ2-1	-	many	TGTGCCAGCAGCCCAACTCTAGAGGGCTCCTACAATGAGCAGTTCTTC	CASSPTLEGSYNEQFF
TRBV7-4	TRBJ1-4	-	many	TGTGCCAGCAGCTATGGACCGGGACTGACGTTTTTT	CASSYGPGLTFF
TRBV12-3/TRBV12-4	TRBJ1-4	-	many	TGTGCCAGCAGTTTCGGGCAGGTCAATGAAAAACTGTTTTTT	CASSFGQVNEKLFF
TRBV25-1	TRBJ2-7	-	few	TGTGCCAGCAGTGAAGCCCCCCTCTCCTACGAGCAGTACTTC	CASSEAPLSYEQYF
TRBV7-6	TRBJ2-2	-	many	TGTGCCAGCAGCTTAGTGGACAGCATCACCGGGGAGCTGTTTTTT	CASSLVDSITGELFF
TRBV12-3/TRBV12-4	TRBJ1-1	-	many	TGTGCCAGCAGTTTCACTGAAGCTTTCTTT	CASSFTEAFF
TRBV20-1	TRBJ2-1	TRBD2	many	TGCAGTGCTGCTTCCTCTTCCGGGACTAGCTCGGATGAGCAGTTCTTC	CSAASSSGTSSDEQFF
TRBV19	TRBJ2-4	-	few	TGTGCCAGTAGTATAGAGTGGTCCACCCTCTTAGCCAAAAACATTCAGTACTTC	CASSIEWSTLLAKNIQYF
TRBV20-1	TRBJ2-1	TRBD2	few	TGCAGTGCTAAGCTTTTTACTAGCGGGTTCCACAATGAGCAGTTCTTC	CSAKLFTSGFHNEQFF
TRBV5-6	TRBJ2-3	-	few	TGTGTCAGCAGCCCTCTCGACAGCACAGATACGCAGTATTTT	CVSSPLDSTDTQYF
TRBV6-6	TRBJ1-6	-	many	TGTGCCAGCAGTTACGCCAGGGAGAATTCACCCCTCCACTTT	CASSYARENSPLHF
TRBV2	TRBJ2-4	-	many	TGTGCCAGCAGTCTGACGAAAAACATTCAGTACTTC	CASSLTKNIQYF
TRBV6-5	TRBJ1-1	TRBD1	many	TGTGCCAGCAAACCACAGGGGGTGAACACTGAAGCTTTCTTT	CASKPQGVNTEAFF
TRBV20-1	TRBJ1-1	TRBD1	many	TGCAGTGCTAGCCGGACAGGGGAAGCTTTCTTT	CSASRTGEAFF
TRBV27	TRBJ2-5	-	many	TGTGCCAGCAGTTTCCGCGAGACCCAGTACTTC	CASSFRETQYF